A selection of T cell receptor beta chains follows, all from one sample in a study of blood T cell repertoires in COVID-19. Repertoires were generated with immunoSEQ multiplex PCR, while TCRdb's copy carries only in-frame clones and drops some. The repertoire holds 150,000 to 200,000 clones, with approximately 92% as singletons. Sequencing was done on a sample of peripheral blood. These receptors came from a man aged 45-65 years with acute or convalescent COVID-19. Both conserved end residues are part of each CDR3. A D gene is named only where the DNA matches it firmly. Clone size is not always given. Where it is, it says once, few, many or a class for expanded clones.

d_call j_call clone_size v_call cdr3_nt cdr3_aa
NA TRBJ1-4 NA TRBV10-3 TGTGCCACGAAAGCACAGCCTGGAACTAATGAAAAACTGTTTTTT CATKAQPGTNEKLFF
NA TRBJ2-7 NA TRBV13 TGTGCCAGCAGCCGGGGCTACGAGCAGTACTTC CASSRGYEQYF
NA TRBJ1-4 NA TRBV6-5 TGTGCCAGCAGGTACCGCGACGGGACAACTAATGAAAAACTGTTTTTT CASRYRDGTTNEKLFF
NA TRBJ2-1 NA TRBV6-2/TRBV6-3 TGTGCCAGCAGTAAGGACAGTTACAATGAGCAGTTCTTC CASSKDSYNEQFF
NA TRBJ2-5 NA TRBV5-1 TGCGCCAGCACCCGGGGGGCTAGCACAGAGACCCAGTACTTC CASTRGASTETQYF
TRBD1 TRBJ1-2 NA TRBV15 TGTGCCACCAGCAGAGCGGGGACAGGGAACTATGGCTACACCTTC CATSRAGTGNYGYTF
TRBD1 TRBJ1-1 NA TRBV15 TGTGCCACCAGCAGAGAGATACAGGGGCCTATCACTGAAGCTTTCTTT CATSREIQGPITEAFF
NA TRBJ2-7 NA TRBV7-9 TGTGCCAGCAGTTTTACCGGGACAAAGTACGAGCAGTACTTC CASSFTGTKYEQYF
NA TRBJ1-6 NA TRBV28 TGTGCCAGCAGTCACAGGAATTCACCCCTCCACTTT CASSHRNSPLHF
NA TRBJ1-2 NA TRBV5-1 TGCGCCAGCAGCTTGGACAGGGTCGGGATTCGTAACTATGGCTACACCTTC CASSLDRVGIRNYGYTF
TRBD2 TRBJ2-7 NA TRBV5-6 TGTGCCAGCAGCTTGGCCTTGACTAGCGGAGCCTACGAGCAGTACTTC CASSLALTSGAYEQYF
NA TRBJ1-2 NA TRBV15 TGTGCCACCAGCATGTCGGGGGTCTATGGCTACACCTTC CATSMSGVYGYTF
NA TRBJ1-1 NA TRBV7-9 TGTGCCTGTAAAGACAGGCCGAACACTGAAGCTTTCTTT CACKDRPNTEAFF
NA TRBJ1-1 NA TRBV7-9 TGTGCCAGCAGCTTAGTCCCCAGGGGAAACACTGAAGCTTTCTTT CASSLVPRGNTEAFF
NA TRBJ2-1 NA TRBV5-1 TGCGCCAGCAGCTTGGCACCTGGAAGCGATGAGCAGTTCTTC CASSLAPGSDEQFF
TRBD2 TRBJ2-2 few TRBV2 TGTGCCTCGGGGGTTGCGGGGGGCACCGGGGAGCTGTTTTTT CASGVAGGTGELFF
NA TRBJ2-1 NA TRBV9 TGTGCCAGCAGCGTAGAAGGAGGGATCAGTGAGCAGTTCTTC CASSVEGGISEQFF
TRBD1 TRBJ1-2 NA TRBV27 TGTGCCAGCAGTTTATCCGGGACAGGGAGCTATGGCTACACCTTC CASSLSGTGSYGYTF
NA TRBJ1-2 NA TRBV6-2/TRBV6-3 TGTGCCAGCAGCCCAATTCAGCAGGGCTCCGGCTACACCTTC CASSPIQQGSGYTF
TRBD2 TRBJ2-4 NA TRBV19 TGTGCCAGTAGACCGATCCGAGCTAGCGGGGTAGCCAAAAACATTCAGTACTTC CASRPIRASGVAKNIQYF
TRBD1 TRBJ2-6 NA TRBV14 TGTGCCAGCAGCCAAAGGACAGGGGCCGGGGCCAACGTCCTGACTTTC CASSQRTGAGANVLTF
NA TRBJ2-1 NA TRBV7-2 TGTGCCAGCAGCCCCTCCCGGGGGACCTACAATGAGCAGTTCTTC CASSPSRGTYNEQFF
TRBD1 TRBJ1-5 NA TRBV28 TGTGCCAGCAGTTTACCACAGGGGGTGGGTCAGCCCCAGCATTTT CASSLPQGVGQPQHF
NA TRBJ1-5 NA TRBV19 TGTGCCAGTAGTATTTCGACAGAACTCCATCAGCCCCAGCATTTT CASSISTELHQPQHF
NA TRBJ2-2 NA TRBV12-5 TGTGCTAGTGGTTTGGACGGGGGGAACACCGGGGAGCTGTTTTTT CASGLDGGNTGELFF
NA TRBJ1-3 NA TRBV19 TGTGCCAGTATTGTGCTGGGACTCAGCTCTGGAAACACCATATATTTT CASIVLGLSSGNTIYF
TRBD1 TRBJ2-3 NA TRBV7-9 TGTGCCAGCAGCCGGGGACAGGGGCGCGGAGATACGCAGTATTTT CASSRGQGRGDTQYF
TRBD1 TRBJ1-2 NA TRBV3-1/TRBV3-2 TGTGCCAGCAGCCAAGGACAGGGAGGCGGCTACACCTTC CASSQGQGGGYTF
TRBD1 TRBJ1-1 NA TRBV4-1 TGCGCCAGCAGCCCCCGACAGGGTATGAACACTGAAGCTTTCTTT CASSPRQGMNTEAFF
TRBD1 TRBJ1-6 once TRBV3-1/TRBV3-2 TGTGCCAGCAGCCAAGACTCTTGGGGACAGGGGGGTTCACCCCTCCACTTT CASSQDSWGQGGSPLHF
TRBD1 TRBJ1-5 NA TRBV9 TGTGCCAGCAGCCGGGACAGCTATAGCAATCAGCCCCAGCATTTT CASSRDSYSNQPQHF
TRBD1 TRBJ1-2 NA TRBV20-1 TGCAGTGCTAGTCAGCCAGGGGGCAGTGGCTACACCTTC CSASQPGGSGYTF
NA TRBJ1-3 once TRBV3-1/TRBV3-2 TGTGCCAGCAGCCAAGTCGGACATCCGAGCTCTGGAAACACCATATATTTT CASSQVGHPSSGNTIYF
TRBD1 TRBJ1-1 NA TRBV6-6 TGTGCCAGCACCTCGGGACAGTTTAACACTGAAGCTTTCTTT CASTSGQFNTEAFF
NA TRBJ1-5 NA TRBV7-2 TGTGCCAGCAGCTTACTAAACCGCGATCAGCCCCAGCATTTT CASSLLNRDQPQHF
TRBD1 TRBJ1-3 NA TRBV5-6 TGTGCCAGCAGCCATAGGACAGGGGTGAACACCATATATTTT CASSHRTGVNTIYF
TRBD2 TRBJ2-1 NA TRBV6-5 TGTGCCGTCGGCGGGAGGGCCTATAATGAGCAGTTCTTC CAVGGRAYNEQFF
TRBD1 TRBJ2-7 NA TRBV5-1 TGCGCCAGCAGGTGGACAGGTCAGGGGGAGCAGTACTTC CASRWTGQGEQYF
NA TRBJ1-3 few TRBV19 TGTGCCAGTCGTCCAGCGAACCTTGGAAACACCATATATTTT CASRPANLGNTIYF
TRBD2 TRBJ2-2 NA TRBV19 TGTGCCAGTAGTCGGACTAGGACCCCAGGCGGGGAGCTGTTTTTT CASSRTRTPGGELFF
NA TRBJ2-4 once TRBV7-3 TGTGCCAGCAGCTTGCGGGACGGAGCGGACATTCAGTACTTC CASSLRDGADIQYF
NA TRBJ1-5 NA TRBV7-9 TGTGCCAGCAGCCCGGGATACAGTAGCAATCAGCCCCAGCATTTT CASSPGYSSNQPQHF
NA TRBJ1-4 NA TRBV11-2 TGTGCCAGCACCCAGCACAGCCCCGATGCTAATGAAAAACTGTTTTTT CASTQHSPDANEKLFF
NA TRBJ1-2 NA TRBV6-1 TGTGCCAGCAGTGAAGCGGGAGGGGTCTTGGGCTATGGCTACACCTTC CASSEAGGVLGYGYTF
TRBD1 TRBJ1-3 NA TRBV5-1 TGCGCCAGCAGCTGGACAGGGTCAGGAAACACCATATATTTT CASSWTGSGNTIYF